The 21 T cell receptor beta chains in this list originate from one sample, sequenced in a study of beta chain features in type 1 diabetes. Study-level points and caveats: Among patients with Type 1 diabetes, TCRB CDR3s were moderately but significantly shorter in every one of the four CD4+ subsets.

Every isolated RNA sample was fully reverse transcribed, so sequencing captured expressed TCRB transcripts. Assay used: immunoSEQ multiplex PCR; TCRdb lists only in-frame clones, some missing. The sample holds hundreds of thousands of clones; under 15% are singletons and the top ten take 0.022%. These TCRs are of unknown antigen specificity. Material for sequencing was naive CD4+ T cells from blood. All receptors derive from a man younger than 30 with type 1 diabetes.

The chain couples TRBV4-1 to TRBJ1-2; D unresolved. Germline V gene sequence: CDR1 MGHRA, CDR2 YSYEKL. The CDR3 is 14 residues long. The V end was cut by 0 bases, the J end by 3 bases, with 8 bases between. Written as DNA, the CDR3 is TGCGCCAGCAGCCAAGATGTCTCTGACTATGGCTACACCTTC. Translated: CASSQDVSDYGYTF.

V gene TRBV10-3 combines with J gene TRBJ2-7; TRBD2 might be the D (6 bases). The CDR3 length is 13 residues. V lost 3 bases and J lost 10, with 16 bases in between. Germline lookup yields CDR1 ENHRY and CDR2 SYGVKD. The CDR3 loop reads CAISEEHRGNQYF. In DNA, the CDR3 is TGTGCCATCAGTGAAGAGCACCGCGGGAATCAGTACTTC.

V usage is TRBV15 and J usage is TRBJ1-1, with D possibly matching TRBD1 (6 bases). The CDR3 spans 13 residues. V lost 9 bases to trimming and J lost 9 bases, with 20 bases between them. Germline V gene lookup returns CDR1 LNHNV and CDR2 YYDKDF (reference sequence). The CDR3 sequence is CATTSGALSQAFF. CDR3 in DNA: TGTGCCACTACCTCAGGGGCCCTCAGTCAAGCTTTCTTT.

The V call is TRBV11-3, the J call TRBJ2-1; TRBD1 aligns across 7 bases. CDR1 SGHNT and CDR2 YENEEA come from the germline V gene. The CDR3 loop spans 12 amino acids. With 3 bases clipped from V and 10 bases from J, the junction kept 3 bases outside the gene matches. CDR3 nucleotide sequence: TGTGCCAGCAGCTTGATGGGACAGGAGCAGTTCTTC. It is translated as CASSLMGQEQFF.

This clone turned up a few times. The chain uses TRBV5-1 and TRBJ2-6; D possibly corresponds to TRBD2 (5 bases). Trimming cost V 4 bases and J 0 bases, with 8 bases left between them. Germline V gene sequence: CDR1 SGHRS, CDR2 YFSETQ. CDR3 size: 15 residues. The CDR3 loop reads CASSGLSSGANVLTF. CDR3 sequence (DNA): TGCGCCAGCAGCGGACTGAGCTCTGGGGCCAACGTCCTGACTTTC.

The chain links TRBV10-3 to TRBJ1-1; D gene uncertain. The ends were cut back, 6 bases at V and 3 bases at J, with 8 bases in the middle. Germline-derived CDR1 and CDR2 are ENHRY and SYGVKD. The CDR3 has 12 amino acids. CDR3: CAIRRTDTEAFF. The CDR3 DNA reads as TGTGCCATCAGACGCACTGACACTGAAGCTTTCTTT.

This chain connects TRBV19 to TRBJ2-5; 8 positions agree with TRBD2. CDR3 size: 14 residues. V was pared by 3 bases and J by 3 bases, with 3 bases of the junction left unmatched. CDR1 and CDR2 (germline): LNHDA, SQIVND (reference sequence). This CDR3 reads CASSMRAGEETQYF. The CDR3 DNA follows: TGTGCCAGTAGTATGCGAGCGGGGGAAGAGACCCAGTACTTC.

The chain carries TRBV25-1 and TRBJ1-5; D is unresolved. Per the germline V gene, CDR1 is MGHDK and CDR2 is SYGVNS. The CDR3 loop spans 12 amino acids. The V end lost 3 bases, the J end lost 7 bases, and 7 bases lay between the germline ends. The CDR3 bases are TGTGCCAGCAGTGAGGGGAAGCAGCCCCAGCATTTT. As protein: CASSEGKQPQHF.

V and J are TRBV15 and TRBJ1-5; D is ambiguous. Germline loops: CDR1 LNHNV, CDR2 YYDKDF (reference sequence). The V gene lost 1 base and the J gene lost 3 bases, with 10 bases spanning the gap. The CDR3 spans 15 residues. The DNA for the CDR3 is TGTGCCACCAGCAGAGTCGACCGCGACAATCAGCCCCAGCATTTT. The encoded protein is CATSRVDRDNQPQHF. Filled out from reference TRBV15 and TRBJ1-5, the complete variable domain reads DAMVIQNPRYQVTQFGKPVTLSCSQTLNHNVMYWYQQKSSQAPKLLFHYYDKDFNNEADTPDNFQSRRPNTSFCFLDIRSPGLGDTAMYLCATSRVDRDNQPQHFGDGTRLSIL.

The rearrangement joins TRBV13 to TRBJ2-5; D gene ambiguous. With 5 bases removed from V and 2 bases from J, the gap between germline ends came to 6 bases. The CDR3 sequence is 12 residues long. Germline V gene data show CDR1 as PRHDT and CDR2 as FYEKMQ (reference sequence). The CDR3 coding sequence is TGTGCCAGCAGCACGCCTCAAGAGACCCAGTACTTC. This sequence encodes CASSTPQETQYF.

This clone has only a few counts. The chain has TRBV7-9 and TRBJ2-3, with D perhaps being TRBD1 or TRBD2 (6 bases each). The germline V gene has CDR1 SEHNR and CDR2 FQNEAQ (reference sequence). V was clipped by 7 bases and J by 5 bases, with 19 bases between them. The CDR3 covers 15 residues. CDR3 sequence reads: CASTPLGGRGDTQYF. In DNA form, the CDR3 reads TGTGCCAGCACCCCCTTAGGGGGGCGAGGAGATACGCAGTATTTT. Drawing the rest from reference TRBV7-9 and TRBJ2-3, the complete variable domain is DTGVSQNPRHKITKRGQNVTFRCDPISEHNRLYWYRQTLGQGPEFLTYFQNEAQLEKSRLLSDRFSAERPKGSFSTLEIQRTEQGDSAMYLCASTPLGGRGDTQYFGPGTRLTVL.

This clone occurred a few times. V gene TRBV19 combines with J gene TRBJ2-1, with 8 positions matching TRBD1. This CDR3 spans 15 amino acids. Trimming removed 5 bases from V and 6 bases from J; junction bases left unmatched: 9. The germline V gene encodes CDR1 LNHDA and CDR2 SQIVND (reference sequence). This CDR3 is CASSPRTGQVNEQFF. In nucleotides, the CDR3 is TGTGCCAGTAGTCCCCGGACAGGGCAGGTCAATGAGCAGTTCTTC.

This rearrangement joins TRBV5-4 to TRBJ2-2; D unresolved. The CDR3 extends over 13 amino acids. Per the germline V gene, CDR1 is SGHNT and CDR2 is YYREEE (reference sequence). The ends were cut back, 3 bases at V and 6 bases at J, with 9 bases in the middle. The CDR3 sequence is CASSSVASGELFF. CDR3 sequence (DNA): TGTGCCAGCAGCTCGGTCGCCTCCGGGGAGCTGTTTTTT.

The chain employs TRBV7-8 and TRBJ1-5; possible D gene TRBD1, 5 bases. With 8 bases removed from V and 5 bases from J, the gap between germline ends came to 13 bases. This CDR3 is 13 amino acids long. Germline V gene data show CDR1 as SGHVS and CDR2 as FQNEAQ. CDR3 protein: CASGFEGYQPQHF. In DNA, the CDR3 is TGTGCCAGCGGATTCGAGGGGTATCAGCCCCAGCATTTT.

This sequence joins TRBV9 and TRBJ2-5, with TRBD2 identical over 11 bases. The germline CDR1 and CDR2 sequences are SGDLS and YYNGEE. This CDR3 region has 15 residues. The V and J ends lost 4 bases and 4 bases, in that order; junction bases with no gene match: 6. CDR3 protein: CASSKGLAVGETQYF. CDR3 in DNA: TGTGCCAGCAGCAAGGGACTAGCGGTAGGAGAGACCCAGTACTTC.

The chain is built from TRBV15 and TRBJ2-7; D remains ambiguous. V was pared by 4 bases and J by 0 bases, with 10 bases between. Germline V gives CDR1 LNHNV, CDR2 YYDKDF (reference sequence). The CDR3 has 14 amino acids. The CDR3 DNA is TGTGCCACCAGCATCACTTCGAGCTCCTACGAGCAGTACTTC. It is translated as CATSITSSSYEQYF.

This chain links TRBV19 with TRBJ2-7; D call uncertain. The CDR3 is 13 amino acids. Between the trimmed V and J ends, which lost 5 bases and 4 bases, there was a span of 12 bases. Per the germline V gene, CDR1 is LNHDA and CDR2 is SQIVND (reference sequence). The CDR3: CASSLSDGYEQYF. The CDR3 bases are TGTGCCAGTAGTTTGTCGGACGGTTACGAGCAGTACTTC.

This clone was seen only a few times. The chain joins TRBV28 to TRBJ1-1; 7 bases are a match to TRBD1. The germline CDR1 and CDR2 sequences are MDHEN and SYDVKM. The CDR3 runs 13 residues. The ends lost 6 bases at V and 0 bases at J; junction bases unmatched: 1. CDR3 loop: CASRTGMNTEAFF. Written as DNA, the CDR3 is TGTGCCAGCAGGACAGGGATGAACACTGAAGCTTTCTTT.

This sequence joins TRBV20-1 and TRBJ1-1; no definite D call. V lost 3 bases and J 14 bases, leaving 16 bases between the germline ends. Looked up from germline, CDR1 is DFQATT and CDR2 is SNEGSKA (reference sequence). This CDR3 spans 11 amino acids. The CDR3 region is CSASIIPGLFF. CDR3 coding DNA: TGCAGTGCTAGTATTATTCCAGGCCTCTTCTTT.

The V and J genes are TRBV10-3 and TRBJ2-3, with a possible D match to TRBD1 (6 bases). Germline CDR1 is ENHRY and CDR2 is SYGVKD. This CDR3 contains 15 residues. Trimming pared 2 bases from V and 3 bases from J, leaving 12 bases between. CDR3 residues: CAISEGVGGTDTQYF. Written as DNA, the CDR3 is TGTGCCATCAGTGAGGGAGTAGGGGGAACAGATACGCAGTATTTT.

This clone was seen a handful of times. The J gene is TRBJ1-2, the V gene TRBV13; the D is unclear. Trimming pared 2 bases from V and 4 bases from J, leaving 8 bases between. Germline loops: CDR1 PRHDT, CDR2 FYEKMQ (reference sequence). CDR3 size: 13 residues. CDR3 sequence reads: CASSLFGTYGYTF. The CDR3 coding sequence is TGTGCCAGCAGCTTATTTGGAACCTATGGCTACACCTTC.